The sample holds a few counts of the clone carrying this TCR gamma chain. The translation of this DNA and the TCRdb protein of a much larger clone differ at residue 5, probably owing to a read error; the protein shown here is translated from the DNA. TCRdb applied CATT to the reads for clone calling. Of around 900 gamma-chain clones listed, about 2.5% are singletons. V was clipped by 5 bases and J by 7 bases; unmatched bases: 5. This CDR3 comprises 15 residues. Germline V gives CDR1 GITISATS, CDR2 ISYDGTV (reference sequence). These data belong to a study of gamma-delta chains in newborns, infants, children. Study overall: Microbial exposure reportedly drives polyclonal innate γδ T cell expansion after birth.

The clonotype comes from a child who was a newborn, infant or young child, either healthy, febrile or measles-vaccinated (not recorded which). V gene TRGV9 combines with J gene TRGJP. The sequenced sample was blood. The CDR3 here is CALWVEELGKKIKVF. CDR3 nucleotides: TGTGCCTTGTGGGTGGAGGAGTTGGGCAAAAAAATCAAGGTATTT.